This record looks at one TCR beta chain sequence and its context. The data are from a study of Ad26.COV2.S vaccination and SARS-CoV-2 variants. Produced via immunoSEQ multiplex PCR; TCRdb's table is partial and in-frame only. This sample yields fewer than 300,000 clones, of which more than 70% are seen a single time; around 3% belongs to the top ten. Treatment denoted: roughly 18 received Ad26.COV2.S at low or high dose, single or two shots; five or six received placebo; per-sample allocation not given. Specimens were obtained on day 63 following the first vaccine or placebo injection. Boston supplied an adult donor aged 18-55 years. V was shortened by 0 bases and J by 0 bases, with 12 bases between the two germline ends. There are 16 residues in the CDR3. The germline V gene encodes CDR1 SGHNT and CDR2 YYREEE (reference sequence).

V and J are TRBV5-4 and TRBJ1-1; perhaps TRBD1 as D (5 bases). The input for sequencing was peripheral blood, taken in a trial of Ad26.COV2.S vaccine versus placebo. The TCR was taken from a person between 18 and 59 years old who received the Ad26.COV2.S COVID-19 vaccine or a placebo. CDR3 sequence: CASSLAGGNMNTEAFF. As DNA, the CDR3 is TGTGCCAGCAGCTTGGCTGGGGGGAATATGAACACTGAAGCTTTCTTT.